This T cell receptor beta chain derives from a study of human T cells and chemical hapten exposure (dated by TCRdb to the early 2020s). Concerning the study at large: For sensitization, 2% DPC in acetone was applied to an approximately 2 cm by approximately 2 cm area of upper inner arm skin. Weekly therapeutic DPC doses were additionally applied to the scalp of patients throughout the roughly 23-week study period. Patch testing on the upper back used Finn chambers containing 0.01% DPC, with scoring done after 6 days according to International Contact Dermatitis Research Group standards. The patient cohort, mostly female, included alopecia areata with under or over 50% scalp involvement, alopecia totalis and alopecia universalis. Libraries were combined into a pool for sequencing, and differences in TCR yield between samples came mainly from small differences in library volumes within the pool. In alopecia patients, the study followed how the peripheral blood TCR repertoire changed in vivo over primary and secondary sensitization to diphenylcyclopropenone (DPC), a hapten. Patient blood was sampled pre-sensitization (week 0) and at 2, 6 and about 24 weeks after DPC sensitization. Under 30 alopecia patients gave blood for TCR sequencing at one to four time points (pre-sensitization, 2, 6 and 24 weeks). Study-wide findings and limitations: DPC sensitization did not change the number of TCRs with a frequency above 1 in 1000, and there was no evidence of changes in global repertoire structure. Repeated subsampling changed both the strength of the expansion versus patch-test correlation and the threshold at which that correlation became significant. A positive correlation was found between the number of PT1 expanded TCRs and patch test score, with significance reached at thresholds 8, 16 and 32 but not 4. Compared with pre-sensitization or healthy control sets, expanded TCRs formed significantly more large CDR3 similarity clusters, which is consistent with antigen-driven responses. Alopecia, a presumed autoimmune disease, was present in all patients, so the immune response of the patients might differ from that of healthy individuals.

The time point label of this sample denotes: patch test 1, 2 weeks after DPC sensitization. The treatment or condition label, read with the paper, signifies: therapeutic diphenylcyclopropenone sensitization with weekly scalp DPC. Blood at each patch-test visit was drawn before the patch test was applied. To be eligible, patients had to be aged 18 to 70, diagnosed with alopecia and judged suitable for DPC therapy, while pregnant patients were excluded. Total RNA was extracted from unfractionated whole blood collected in Tempus Blood RNA tubes. The library was obtained by RACE. For sequencing, a NextSeq 500 was employed. During library preparation, unique molecular identifiers were attached to individual cDNA molecules so that TCRs could be counted in a quantitative, reproducible way. Both TCR alpha and TCR beta chains were sequenced from each blood RNA sample. As for how the authors treated the data: A median of approximately 100,000 TCRs per sample was observed, with a range of about 23,224 to 690,600. V, J and CDR3 annotation of the TCR reads was carried out using the Decombinator software suite. For PS versus PT1 abundance plots, all samples were subsampled to the same number of TCRs (28,000). TCRs were defined as expanded if absent before sensitization and observed at least eight times at the 2-week time point. TCRdb trimmed the raw reads at Q25, called clones with MiXCR and kept productive beta chains. Every entry covers one CDR3 protein and lists the most common genes and DNA from its rows. These V and J calls derive from TCRdb rather than the authors' analysis. The table for this sample lists roughly 380,000 distinct CDR3 sequences; about 4.8% of them were counted only once. Jointly, the top ten make up over 2% of the sample.

This clonotype was counted at least ten times. The target of this receptor is not known. Base qualities are not at hand, and no much larger clone is one base apart. The germline ends are 17 bases apart after V is trimmed by 5 bases and J by 4 bases. The germline V gene (reference sequence) yields SEHNR for CDR1 and FQNEAQ for CDR2. The CDR3 measures 15 amino acids from cysteine to phenylalanine. Only CDR3 DNA remains: 45 bases, in frame from the first base. Source: whole blood, taken in connection with sensitization to the hapten diphenylcyclopropenone (DPC). This sequence originates from a woman aged 50 to 65 with alopecia areata. Some clones in this sample may be carry-over from other donors' samples. The V and J segments used are TRBV7-9 and TRBJ1-2; perhaps TRBD1 is the D gene, with 6 bases matching. In nucleotide form, the sequence is TGTGCCAGCAGCCCGTACGGACAGACTGCCTATGGCTACACCTTC. It translates to CASSPYGQTAYGYTF.